Shown below are 19 T cell receptor beta chains from a single sample sequenced in a study of monozygotic twins with cystic fibrosis. Profiling relied on immunoSEQ multiplex PCR, and the TCRdb table lists in-frame clones only, not all of them. This repertoire shows 30,000 to 35,000 clones, approximately 70% found once; its top ten account for approximately 0.79%. Sequenced material: blood. The receptors here all came from a girl under 18 with cystic fibrosis.

J is TRBJ2-6 and V is TRBV7-9, with no clear D. The CDR3 runs to 15 residues. CDR1 and CDR2 (germline): SEHNR, FQNEAQ (reference sequence). V was cut by 1 base and J by 0 bases, with 4 bases left in between. The CDR3 spells CASSLVFSGANVLTF. CDR3 DNA: TGTGCCAGCAGCTTAGTCTTCTCTGGGGCCAACGTCCTGACTTTC.

This rearrangement joins TRBV10-3 to TRBJ1-1; 7 bases match TRBD1. Germline V gene sequence: CDR1 ENHRY, CDR2 SYGVKD. The J segment lost 4 bases and the V segment lost 0 bases, leaving 5 bases of the junction unmatched. The CDR3 runs to 15 residues. The CDR3: CAISESKTGSTEAFF. CDR3 coding DNA: TGTGCCATCAGTGAGTCGAAGACAGGGAGCACTGAAGCTTTCTTT.

The rearrangement links TRBV11-2 to TRBJ1-3; D gene uncertain. This CDR3 comprises 18 residues. From germline, CDR1 is SGHAT and CDR2 FQNNGV. With 2 bases removed from V and 0 bases from J, the gap between germline ends came to 17 bases. As DNA, the CDR3 is TGTGCCAGCAGCTTATGGGTTGCAAGAGGGAGCTCTGGAAACACCATATATTTT. Translated, it gives CASSLWVARGSSGNTIYF.

The CDR3 protein is CASKRGYGETQYF. Here the CDR3 DNA reads TGTGCCAGCAAGCGGGGGTACGGCGAGACCCAGTACTTC. The J gene is TRBJ2-5, the V gene TRBV2; 8 bases line up with TRBD2. V was clipped by 7 bases and J by 5 bases; unmatched bases: 6. The germline V gene has CDR1 SNHLY and CDR2 FYNNEI. The CDR3 is 13 residues long.

The chain carries TRBV7-2 and TRBJ2-7; 9 bases fit TRBD1. CDR1 and CDR2 from the germline V gene are SGHTA and FQGNSA. The ends lost 4 bases at V and 2 bases at J; junction bases unmatched: 6. CDR3 length: 15 residues. DNA for the CDR3: TGTGCCAGCAGCTCCCGTCGGACAGGGGCCTACGAGCAGTACTTC. Its protein product is CASSSRRTGAYEQYF.

This clone has just a few counts. This chain connects TRBV7-9 to TRBJ2-6, with D hard to call. Trimming pared 1 base from V and 4 bases from J, leaving 11 bases between. The length of the CDR3 is 16 residues. CDR1 and CDR2 from the germline V gene are SEHNR and FQNEAQ (reference sequence). The CDR3 spells CASSLVERVGANVLTF. The CDR3 nucleotides read TGTGCCAGCAGCTTAGTGGAAAGGGTGGGGGCCAACGTCCTGACTTTC.

The chain is built from TRBV7-2 and TRBJ2-5; either TRBD1 or TRBD2 may supply D (5 bases each). The V gene lost 4 bases and the J gene lost 0 bases, with 9 bases spanning the gap. The length of the CDR3 is 14 residues. In germline, CDR1 is SGHTA, CDR2 FQGNSA. CDR3 residues: CASSWDGYQETQYF. The CDR3 DNA is TGTGCCAGCAGCTGGGACGGGTACCAAGAGACCCAGTACTTC.

This clone was observed a few times. The J gene is TRBJ1-1, the V gene TRBV29-1, with 7 bases identical to TRBD1. Germline assignment: CDR1 SQVTM and CDR2 ANQGSEA. Losses at the gene ends were 6 bases for V and 4 bases for J; bases not matched to a gene: 5. The length of the CDR3 is 12 residues. CDR3: CSVSPGGTEAFF. CDR3 DNA sequence: TGCAGCGTCTCGCCAGGGGGCACTGAAGCTTTCTTT.

This clone was found once. The J gene is TRBJ1-2, the V gene TRBV10-3, with 7 bases lining up with TRBD1. CDR1 and CDR2 from the germline V gene are ENHRY and SYGVKD. V shed 6 bases and J 1 base; nucleotides not matched to a gene: 5. The CDR3 spans 14 residues. The CDR3 coding sequence is TGTGCCATCAGCTCCGGGACAGATAACTATGGCTACACCTTC. Residues: CAISSGTDNYGYTF.

In its sample, this clone was seen a few times. The V and J genes are TRBV29-1 and TRBJ1-1; D ambiguous. Trimming removed 6 bases at V and 3 bases at J, with 17 bases between. This CDR3 comprises 14 residues. Per germline, CDR1 SQVTM and CDR2 ANQGSEA. CDR3 sequence: CSVDKGREYTEAFF. The CDR3 DNA is TGCAGCGTCGACAAAGGTCGGGAGTACACTGAAGCTTTCTTT.

The chain has TRBV5-1 and TRBJ2-7; possibly TRBD1 for D (6 bases). Deletions cut 4 bases from V and 5 bases from J, with 22 bases between. Germline V gives CDR1 SGHRS, CDR2 YFSETQ. The CDR3 loop spans 16 amino acids. CDR3 nucleotides: TGCGCCAGCAGCCCGGGTGGGCCAGGGGAACGGGACGAGCAGTACGTC. Translating it yields CASSPGGPGERDEQYV.

J is TRBJ1-1 and V is TRBV14, with D perhaps TRBD1 (5 bases). V was cut by 2 bases and J by 2 bases, with 12 bases left in between. This CDR3 is built from 15 residues. Germline V lookup: CDR1 SGHDN, CDR2 FVKESK. The CDR3 loop is CASSQNWGPNTEAFF. The CDR3 DNA reads TGTGCCAGCAGCCAAAACTGGGGCCCTAACACTGAAGCTTTCTTT. The whole variable domain, filled in from reference TRBV14 and TRBJ1-1, reads EAGVTQFPSHSVIEKGQTVTLRCDPISGHDNLYWYRRVMGKEIKFLLHFVKESKQDESGMPNNRFLAERTGGTYSTLKVQPAELEDSGVYFCASSQNWGPNTEAFFGQGTRLTVV.

This clone was counted only a few times. As DNA, the CDR3 is TGTGCCAGCAGCTCGACAGGGGTCGGCAATCAGCCCCAGCATTTT. It is translated as CASSSTGVGNQPQHF. The chain is built from TRBV6-5 and TRBJ1-5; 8 nucleotides align to TRBD1. This CDR3 region has 15 residues. Germline V lookup: CDR1 MNHEY, CDR2 SVGAGI. Losses at the gene ends were 6 bases for V and 2 bases for J; bases not matched to a gene: 6.

The chain is built from TRBV29-1 and TRBJ2-5; 7 bases agree with TRBD2. Germline values: CDR1 SQVTM, CDR2 ANQGSEA. This CDR3 is 13 amino acids long. The ends lost 5 bases at V and 5 bases at J; junction bases unmatched: 8. The CDR3 here is CSVLAEGGETQYF. The CDR3 DNA reads as TGCAGCGTTTTAGCGGAGGGAGGGGAGACCCAGTACTTC.

The count of this clone is one. The DNA of the CDR3 is TGTGCCAGCAGCTATTACGTGGGGAATGAGCAGTTCTTC. This encodes CASSYYVGNEQFF. This sequence joins TRBV6-5 and TRBJ2-1; D is unclear. Germline CDR1 reads MNHEY; CDR2 reads SVGAGI. The CDR3 runs to 13 residues. The V end was cut by 6 bases, the J end by 7 bases, with 13 bases between.

The rearrangement links TRBV2 to TRBJ2-7; TRBD2 is a possible D gene (6 bases). Germline V gene sequence: CDR1 SNHLY, CDR2 FYNNEI. V lost 5 bases and J lost 6, with 20 bases in between. This CDR3 contains 15 residues. DNA for the CDR3: TGTGCCAGCAGTTCCCCCGCAGGCCGCGGGACCGAGCAGTACTTC. It is translated as CASSSPAGRGTEQYF.

The chain carries TRBV25-1 and TRBJ2-1; no reliable D call. The CDR3 loop spans 11 amino acids. The V and J ends lost 4 bases and 2 bases respectively, with 0 bases between them. Germline loops: CDR1 MGHDK, CDR2 SYGVNS. The CDR3 bases are TGTGCCAGCAGTGCCTACAATGAGCAGTTCTTC. Translated, it gives CASSAYNEQFF.

The chain recombines TRBV6-5 with TRBJ1-1; 8 bases are shared with TRBD1. The CDR3 contains 15 residues. V was pared by 6 bases and J by 3 bases, with 9 bases of the junction left unmatched. Germline V lookup: CDR1 MNHEY, CDR2 SVGAGI. The CDR3 DNA follows: TGTGCCAGCAGCGGTACGGACAGGGCCTACACTGAAGCTTTCTTT. Its translation: CASSGTDRAYTEAFF.

This clone has a handful of counts. This chain joins TRBV2 and TRBJ2-7; TRBD1 matches at 10 bases. Germline CDR1 SNHLY, CDR2 FYNNEI. CDR3 length: 13 amino acids. The junction had 3 bases not matched to a gene; V was cut back by 6 bases and J by 4 bases. CDR3 sequence reads: CASRTGGAYEQYF. Written as DNA, the CDR3 is TGTGCCAGCAGGACAGGGGGCGCTTACGAGCAGTACTTC. Complete variable domain (other parts from reference TRBV2 and TRBJ2-7): EPEVTQTPSHQVTQMGQEVILRCVPISNHLYFYWYRQILGQKVEFLVSFYNNEISEKSEIFDDQFSVERPDGSNFTLKIRSTKLEDSAMYFCASRTGGAYEQYFGPGTRLTVT.